Below are 5 T cell receptor beta chains sequenced from a single sample in a study of blood T cell repertoires in COVID-19. Repertoires were generated with immunoSEQ multiplex PCR, while TCRdb's copy carries only in-frame clones and drops some. The sample lists tens of thousands of clones, less than 85% seen once, with under 25% in the top ten. Sample: peripheral blood. The receptors derive from a woman of 80 years or more with acute or convalescent COVID-19.

This clone was found many times. One junction end disagrees with the germline gene, perhaps due to a read error. The rearrangement uses TRBV3-1 (or the pseudogene TRBV3-2) and TRBJ2-7; 16 nucleotides match TRBD2. The CDR3 runs 12 residues. Germline values: CDR1 LGHDT, CDR2 YNNKEL (reference sequence). Here the CDR3 reads CASSSGTSGGAF. The CDR3 nucleotides read TGTGCCAGCAGCTCCGGGACTAGCGGGGGGGCCTTC.

The V call is TRBV6-5, the J call TRBJ2-7; TRBD1 aligns across 9 bases. Germline CDR1 is MNHEY and CDR2 is SVGAGI. After removal of 7 bases from V and 5 bases from J, the junction contained 9 bases not matched to a gene. This CDR3 region has 14 residues. For the CDR3, the DNA is TGTGCCAGCACCCCCGGGACAGGGTTCAACGAGCAGTACTTC. Amino acids: CASTPGTGFNEQYF.

The chain combines TRBV7-8 with TRBJ1-4; 7 positions agree with TRBD1. The CDR3 contains 20 residues. Germline V gene data show CDR1 as SGHVS and CDR2 as FQNEAQ. Trimming removed 3 bases from V and 3 bases from J; junction bases left unmatched: 19. The CDR3 sequence is CASSFQLTGQPPGANEKLFF. CDR3 sequence (DNA): TGTGCCAGCAGCTTCCAGCTAACGGGACAGCCGCCCGGAGCTAATGAAAAACTGTTTTTT.

V is TRBV7-2 and J is TRBJ2-5; the match to TRBD1 covers 10 bases. Germline-derived CDR1 and CDR2 are SGHTA and FQGNSA. V lost 5 bases to trimming and J lost 4 bases; unmatched junction nucleotides: 4. This CDR3 comprises 14 residues. CDR3 protein: CASSPRDRGETQYF. The CDR3 coding sequence is TGTGCCAGCAGCCCCAGGGACAGGGGAGAGACCCAGTACTTC.

This chain's CDR3 is CAWSAGTNIQYF. In nucleotides, the CDR3 is TGTGCCTGGAGTGCGGGTACGAACATTCAGTACTTC. The rearrangement uses TRBV30 and TRBJ2-4; D gene ambiguous. Germline-derived CDR1 and CDR2 are GTSNPN and SVGIG (reference sequence). Trimming removed 1 base from V and 7 bases from J, with 8 bases in between. This CDR3 has 12 amino acids.